The rows below give T cell receptor beta chains drawn from one sample of a study of OX40 agonist ivuxolimab in advanced cancers. The table came from immunoSEQ multiplex PCR; TCRdb's copy has only in-frame clones and leaves some out. Among about 77,000 clones, 65% to 85% were seen once, and the ten largest hold approximately 0.8%. The sequenced sample was CD4+ or CD8+ T cells sorted from blood, obtained in a trial of the OX40 agonist ivuxolimab. These receptors came from an adult with an advanced solid tumor such as melanoma, head and neck, liver or kidney cancer. Each CDR3 is given with its conserved first and last residue. Each record gives: J gene, V gene, clone size, D gene, CDR3 DNA, CDR3 protein. D genes are given only for firm matches. Rows give clone size only sometimes, using once, few, many, or a class for an expanded clone.

>TRBJ2-5|TRBV7-2|NA|TRBD2
TGTGCCAGCAGCCCCCCAGCGGGGGGAGCCGGAGGGACCCAGTACTTC
CASSPPAGGAGGTQYF
>TRBJ2-5|TRBV12-2|NA|NA
TGTGCAAGTCGCGCGTTCGGGCACACTAGCGGGTCCCAAGAGACCCAGTACTTC
CASRAFGHTSGSQETQYF
>TRBJ2-1|TRBV5-4|NA|TRBD2
TGTGCCAGCAGCTTACCCCTAGCGGGGGGGAAGCAGTTCTTC
CASSLPLAGGKQFF
>TRBJ1-3|TRBV6-5|NA|NA
TGTGCCAGCAGCAACCTTCGAGGTGCCGGAAACACCATATATTTT
CASSNLRGAGNTIYF
>TRBJ2-6|TRBV12-2|NA|NA
TGTGCAAGTCGCTGTTCCGGGACAGCAAGGTTTTTCCTCTCGCCCTCTGGGGCCAACGTCCTGACTTTC
CASRCSGTARFFLSPSGANVLTF
>TRBJ2-7|TRBV2|NA|TRBD1
TGTGCCAGCAGTCCGGGACAGGGGGCCTACGAGCAGTACTTC
CASSPGQGAYEQYF
>TRBJ2-3|TRBV7-8|NA|NA
TGTGCCAGCAGCTTCCGGAGCCTAGATGATACGCAGTATTTT
CASSFRSLDDTQYF
>TRBJ2-1|TRBV7-3|NA|TRBD2
TGTGCCAGCAGCCCCGGGACTAGCGGGATCTCCAATGAGCAGTTCTTC
CASSPGTSGISNEQFF
>TRBJ2-1|TRBV6-6|once|TRBD2
TGTGCCAGCAGCCGTAGCGGGGGGGCCGGAAATGAGCAGTTCTTC
CASSRSGGAGNEQFF
>TRBJ2-1|TRBV15|NA|NA
TGTGCCACCAGCAGAGGAGGGGCTGCGGTCAATGAGCAGTTCTTC
CATSRGGAAVNEQFF
>TRBJ1-3|TRBV9|NA|NA
TGTGCCAGCAGCGTAGGCCAGGGAGGTTGGAGTAACACCATATATTTT
CASSVGQGGWSNTIYF
>TRBJ1-5|TRBV28|NA|NA
TGTGCCAGCAGTTTATCGGTATCTGGGAATCAGCCCCAGCATTTT
CASSLSVSGNQPQHF
>TRBJ2-1|TRBV28|NA|NA
TGTGCCAGCAGTTTACCCCTGCCCCCCAATGAGCAGTTCTTC
CASSLPLPPNEQFF
>TRBJ2-2|TRBV27|NA|NA
TGTGCCAGCAGTTTAAGTCGAATCACCGGGGAGCTGTTTTTT
CASSLSRITGELFF
>TRBJ2-1|TRBV11-2|NA|TRBD2
TGTGCCAGCAGCTTAGTTGTTAGCGGGAGCAGTGAGCAGTTCTTC
CASSLVVSGSSEQFF
>TRBJ1-1|TRBV7-3|NA|NA
TGTGCCAGCAGCTCGACGATGAACACTGAAGCTTTCTTT
CASSSTMNTEAFF
>TRBJ1-5|TRBV19|once|NA
TGTGCCAGTAGTATAGTGGGGAATCAGCCCCAGCATTTT
CASSIVGNQPQHF
>TRBJ2-1|TRBV18|NA|TRBD1
TGTGCCAGCTCACCCCAGGGGGCCCTTGAGCAGTTCTTC
CASSPQGALEQFF
>TRBJ2-3|TRBV4-3|NA|NA
TGCGCCAGCAGCCAGACCAATCTGGGGAAACCGACAGATACGCAGTATTTT
CASSQTNLGKPTDTQYF
>TRBJ2-2|TRBV5-6|NA|TRBD2
TGTGCCAGCAGCCAAACGACTAGCGGGAAGAACACCGGGGAGCTGTTTTTT
CASSQTTSGKNTGELFF
>TRBJ1-5|TRBV5-8|few|NA
TGTGCCAGCAGCCGAGGGGTAGTGGGCAATCAGCCCCAGCATTTT
CASSRGVVGNQPQHF
>TRBJ1-2|TRBV13|NA|NA
TGTGCCAGCAGCTTGTTGGCGGGGGTAGGATTTAACTATGGCTACACCTTC
CASSLLAGVGFNYGYTF
>TRBJ1-3|TRBV7-9|few|NA
TGTGCCAGCAGCCCCGGGGCGGACTCTGGAAACACCATATATTTT
CASSPGADSGNTIYF
>TRBJ1-2|TRBV4-2|NA|NA
TGTGCCAGCAGCCAAGATACGGTCGCTAACTATGGCTACACCTTC
CASSQDTVANYGYTF
>TRBJ1-1|TRBV5-6|NA|NA
TGTGCCAGCAGCTTGGCGGGGAGGACCACTGAAGCTTTCTTT
CASSLAGRTTEAFF
>TRBJ1-2|TRBV19|NA|NA
TGTGCCAGTACCGGGCCCCTCGAAAACTATGGCTACACCTTC
CASTGPLENYGYTF
>TRBJ2-1|TRBV7-2|NA|TRBD2
TGTGCCAGCAGCCCCGGGGGGACTAGCGCCACCAATGAGCAGTTCTTC
CASSPGGTSATNEQFF
>TRBJ2-1|TRBV7-8|NA|NA
TGTGCCAGCAGCCACCTCGGGGCAGGGGGGAGCTACGAGCAGTTCTTC
CASSHLGAGGSYEQFF
>TRBJ2-5|TRBV7-2|NA|NA
TGTGCCAGCAGCTTAATAATCGGGTACCAAGAGACCCAGTACTTC
CASSLIIGYQETQYF
>TRBJ2-1|TRBV2|few|NA
TGTGCCAGCAGTGAGACACCCCTCAGGGAGCAGTTCTTC
CASSETPLREQFF
>TRBJ2-3|TRBV18|NA|NA
TGTGCCAGCGCAACCGGGGACGGGTACACAGATACGCAGTATTTT
CASATGDGYTDTQYF
>TRBJ2-1|TRBV20-1|NA|NA
TGCAGTGCTAGCGTACCGCAGTTCTTC
CSASVPQFF
>TRBJ2-7|TRBV5-8|NA|NA
TGTGCCAGCAGCTTGGCGGGGGCCAGATCCTACGAGCAGTACTTC
CASSLAGARSYEQYF
>TRBJ2-5|TRBV7-9|NA|NA
TGTGCCAGCACCAAGAAGGAGACCCAGTACTTC
CASTKKETQYF
>TRBJ1-1|TRBV7-2|few|NA
TGTGCCAGCAGGTACGGGACAAAGAACACTGAAGCTTTCTTT
CASRYGTKNTEAFF
>TRBJ2-2|TRBV6-4|NA|NA
TGTGCCAGCAGCCGCGGGGCGAACACCGGGGAGCTGTTTTTT
CASSRGANTGELFF
>TRBJ2-7|TRBV27|NA|NA
TGTGCCAGCAGTTTATCAATCCCCGGTTCCTACGAGCAGTACTTC
CASSLSIPGSYEQYF
>TRBJ1-1|TRBV7-2|NA|NA
TGTGCCAGCAGCTTAGTGGCAGGCGTATTCAACACTGAAGCTTTCTTT
CASSLVAGVFNTEAFF
>TRBJ2-3|TRBV18|NA|NA
TGTGCCAGCTCACCACCGGGGCTCTCGCTCACAGATACGCAGTATTTT
CASSPPGLSLTDTQYF
>TRBJ1-5|TRBV28|NA|NA
TGTGCCAGCACACAATACCCCCGAAGGACACTCAATTTCAATCAGCCCCAGCATTTT
CASTQYPRRTLNFNQPQHF
>TRBJ1-2|TRBV5-4|NA|NA
TGTGCCAGCAGCTTGTTGGGGCTCGGTGGCTACACCTTC
CASSLLGLGGYTF
>TRBJ1-1|TRBV2|few|NA
TGTGCCAGCAGCGCGGACAGAGGGACTGAAGCTTTCTTT
CASSADRGTEAFF
>TRBJ1-6|TRBV10-3|few|TRBD1
TGTGCCATCAGTGAGTCGAGCGGGACAGGGAATTCACCCCTCCACTTT
CAISESSGTGNSPLHF
>TRBJ1-1|TRBV25-1|NA|NA
TGTGCCAGCAGTGATTGGCACCTGAACACTGAAGCTTTCTTT
CASSDWHLNTEAFF
>TRBJ2-3|TRBV5-1|NA|TRBD2
TGCGCCAGCAGCTCCCGGACTAGCGGGGTCACAGATACGCAGTATTTT
CASSSRTSGVTDTQYF
>TRBJ1-2|TRBV6-1|once|TRBD1
TGTGCCAGCACCACTGGGACAGGGCGACAGCGTGGCTACACCTTC
CASTTGTGRQRGYTF
>TRBJ1-2|TRBV28|NA|NA
TGTGCCAGCAGTAGAGACGAGTTCGGCTACACCTTC
CASSRDEFGYTF
>TRBJ2-3|TRBV27|NA|NA
TGTGCCAGCAGTTTATTCCAGGGAGGCACAGATACGCAGTATTTT
CASSLFQGGTDTQYF
>TRBJ2-3|TRBV5-1|medium-sized|NA
TGCGCCAGCAGCTGGAGGCAGTCCACAGATACGCAGTATTTT
CASSWRQSTDTQYF
>TRBJ1-5|TRBV30|NA|TRBD1
TGTGCCTGGGGGACAGGGGGCAATCAGCCCCAGCATTTT
CAWGTGGNQPQHF
>TRBJ1-2|TRBV4-1|NA|NA
TGCGCCAGCAGCCAAGATAGGAGGGGCCCGATGACCAACTATGGCTACACCTTC
CASSQDRRGPMTNYGYTF
>TRBJ1-2|TRBV19|NA|NA
TGTGCCAGTACACAGGGTTTCTATGGCTACACCTTC
CASTQGFYGYTF
>TRBJ2-5|TRBV27|NA|NA
TGTGCCAGCAGTCCGTTCGAGGGGGGGAAAGAGACCCAGTACTTC
CASSPFEGGKETQYF
>TRBJ1-2|TRBV28|few|NA
TGTGCCAGCAGTGTTACAGGGAACTATGGCTACACCTTC
CASSVTGNYGYTF